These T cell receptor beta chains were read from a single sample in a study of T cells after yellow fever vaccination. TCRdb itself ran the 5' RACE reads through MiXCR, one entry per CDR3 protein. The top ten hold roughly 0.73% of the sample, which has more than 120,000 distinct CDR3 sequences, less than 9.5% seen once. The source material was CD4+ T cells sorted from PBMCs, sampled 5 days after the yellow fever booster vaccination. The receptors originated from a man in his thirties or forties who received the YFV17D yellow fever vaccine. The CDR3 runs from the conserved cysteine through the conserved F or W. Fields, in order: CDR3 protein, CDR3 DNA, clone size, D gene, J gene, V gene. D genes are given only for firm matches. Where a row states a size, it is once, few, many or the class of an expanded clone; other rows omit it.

CDR3 protein: CSYSYSGSVREQYF
CDR3 DNA: TGCAGCTACTCATATAGCGGGAGTGTCCGCGAGCAGTACTTC
clone size: few
D gene: TRBD2
J gene: TRBJ2-7
V gene: TRBV29-1

CDR3 protein: CASSDYGTPSSYNEQFF
CDR3 DNA: TGTGCCAGCAGTGATTACGGGACTCCCAGCTCCTACAATGAGCAGTTCTTC
clone size: -
D gene: -
J gene: TRBJ2-1
V gene: TRBV25-1

CDR3 protein: CASSLAVQGGNQPQHF
CDR3 DNA: TGTGCCAGCAGCTTAGCGGTTCAGGGTGGCAATCAGCCCCAGCATTTT
clone size: many
D gene: -
J gene: TRBJ1-5
V gene: TRBV7-9

CDR3 protein: CSAAVGQNTGELFF
CDR3 DNA: TGCAGTGCTGCGGTAGGGCAGAACACCGGGGAGCTGTTTTTT
clone size: many
D gene: -
J gene: TRBJ2-2
V gene: TRBV20-1

CDR3 protein: CASSVGLAGSYEQYF
CDR3 DNA: TGTGCCAGCAGCGTAGGACTAGCGGGCTCCTACGAGCAGTACTTC
clone size: many
D gene: TRBD2
J gene: TRBJ2-7
V gene: TRBV9

CDR3 protein: CASSLTGYEQYF
CDR3 DNA: TGTGCCAGCAGTTTGACAGGCTACGAGCAGTACTTC
clone size: many
D gene: -
J gene: TRBJ2-7
V gene: TRBV7-9

CDR3 protein: CASSQDPQAFETQYF
CDR3 DNA: TGTGCCAGCAGCCAAGATCCCCAAGCCTTCGAGACCCAGTACTTC
clone size: many
D gene: -
J gene: TRBJ2-5
V gene: TRBV3-1

CDR3 protein: CASSHGQVQETQYF
CDR3 DNA: TGTGCCAGCAGCCACGGACAGGTCCAAGAGACCCAGTACTTC
clone size: many
D gene: TRBD1
J gene: TRBJ2-5
V gene: TRBV7-2

CDR3 protein: CASSRETGTYEQYF
CDR3 DNA: TGTGCCAGCAGCCGAGAAACAGGGACCTACGAGCAGTACTTC
clone size: many
D gene: -
J gene: TRBJ2-7
V gene: TRBV7-9

CDR3 protein: CSAAGTNRGAYEQYF
CDR3 DNA: TGCAGCGCCGCGGGCACAAACAGGGGTGCCTACGAGCAGTACTTC
clone size: many
D gene: TRBD1
J gene: TRBJ2-7
V gene: TRBV29-1

CDR3 protein: CASRRTSAYEQYF
CDR3 DNA: TGTGCCAGCAGAAGGACTAGCGCCTACGAGCAGTACTTC
clone size: many
D gene: TRBD2
J gene: TRBJ2-7
V gene: TRBV6-2/TRBV6-3

CDR3 protein: CASSQDARESLKYF
CDR3 DNA: TGCGCCAGCAGCCAAGATGCCAGGGAGTCTCTTAAGTACTTC
clone size: many
D gene: -
J gene: TRBJ2-7
V gene: TRBV4-3

CDR3 protein: CASSIAGGYYEQYF
CDR3 DNA: TGTGCCAGCAGTATAGCGGGAGGGTACTACGAGCAGTACTTC
clone size: many
D gene: TRBD2
J gene: TRBJ2-7
V gene: TRBV2

CDR3 protein: CASSQTVPGYNEQFF
CDR3 DNA: TGTGCCAGCAGTCAGACAGTCCCTGGCTACAATGAGCAGTTCTTC
clone size: many
D gene: -
J gene: TRBJ2-1
V gene: TRBV6-1

CDR3 protein: CASSPRLAGNTDTQYF
CDR3 DNA: TGTGCCAGCAGCCCCAGACTAGCGGGAAACACAGATACGCAGTATTTT
clone size: -
D gene: TRBD2
J gene: TRBJ2-3
V gene: TRBV7-3

CDR3 protein: CASSLQTLAANEQFF
CDR3 DNA: TGTGCCAGCAGCTTACAGACACTAGCGGCAAATGAGCAGTTCTTC
clone size: many
D gene: TRBD2
J gene: TRBJ2-1
V gene: TRBV7-8